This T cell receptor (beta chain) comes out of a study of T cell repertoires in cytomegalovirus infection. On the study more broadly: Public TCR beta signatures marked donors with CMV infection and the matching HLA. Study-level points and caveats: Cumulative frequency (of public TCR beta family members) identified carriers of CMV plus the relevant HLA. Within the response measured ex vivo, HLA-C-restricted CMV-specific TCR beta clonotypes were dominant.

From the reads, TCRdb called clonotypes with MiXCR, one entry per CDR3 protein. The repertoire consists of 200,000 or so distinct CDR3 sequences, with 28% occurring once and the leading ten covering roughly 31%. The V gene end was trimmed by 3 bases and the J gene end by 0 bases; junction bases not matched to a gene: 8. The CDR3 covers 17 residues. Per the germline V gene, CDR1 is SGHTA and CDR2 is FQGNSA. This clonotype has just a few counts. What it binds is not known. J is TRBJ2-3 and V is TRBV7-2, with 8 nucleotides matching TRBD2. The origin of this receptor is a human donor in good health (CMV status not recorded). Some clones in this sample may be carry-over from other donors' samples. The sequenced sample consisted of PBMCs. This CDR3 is CASSFRRGAPSTDTQYF. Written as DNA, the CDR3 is TGTGCCAGCAGCTTCAGGCGGGGGGCCCCTAGCACAGATACGCAGTATTTT.